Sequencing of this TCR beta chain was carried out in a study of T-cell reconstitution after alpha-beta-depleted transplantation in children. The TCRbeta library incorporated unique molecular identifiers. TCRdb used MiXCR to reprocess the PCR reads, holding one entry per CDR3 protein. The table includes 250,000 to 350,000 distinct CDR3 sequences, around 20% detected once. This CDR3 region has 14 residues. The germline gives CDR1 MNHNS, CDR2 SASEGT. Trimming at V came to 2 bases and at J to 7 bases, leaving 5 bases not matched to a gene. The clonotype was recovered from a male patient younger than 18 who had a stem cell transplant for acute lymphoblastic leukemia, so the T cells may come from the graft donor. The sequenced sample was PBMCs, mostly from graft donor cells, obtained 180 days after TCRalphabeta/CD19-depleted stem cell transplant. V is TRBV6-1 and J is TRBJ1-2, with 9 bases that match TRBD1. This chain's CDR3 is CASSEWDRVRGYTF. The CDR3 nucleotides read TGTGCCAGCAGTGAATGGGACAGGGTGCGTGGCTACACCTTC.